These T cell receptor beta chains were read from a single sample in a study of T-cell reconstitution after alpha-beta-depleted transplantation in children. TCRdb re-derived calls from the PCR reads in MiXCR, one entry per CDR3 protein. The profile shows 640,000 or so distinct CDR3 sequences, roughly 15% of them singletons. The specimen comprised PBMCs from the stem cell graft donor, sampled from the stem cell graft. Source of these receptors: a human donor who donated a stem cell graft to a child with acute myeloid leukemia. Each CDR3 is given with its conserved first and last residue. The D gene is left open where the match is weak. Some rows mark clone size as missing; the rest say once, few, many or name a class of expanded clone.

abundance: many
j_gene: TRBJ2-5
v_gene: TRBV20-1
d_gene: -
CDR3aa: CSATDEMETQYF
CDR3nt: TGCAGTGCTACGGACGAAATGGAGACCCAGTACTTC

abundance: -
j_gene: TRBJ1-4
v_gene: TRBV27
d_gene: -
CDR3aa: CASSRKMKQLREKLFF
CDR3nt: TGTGCCAGCAGTAGAAAGATGAAACAGTTGAGGGAAAAACTGTTTTTT

abundance: -
j_gene: TRBJ2-1
v_gene: TRBV4-3
d_gene: -
CDR3aa: CASSLRGPQGNYNEQFF
CDR3nt: TGCGCCAGCAGCCTCCGGGGTCCCCAGGGCAACTACAATGAGCAGTTCTTC

abundance: -
j_gene: TRBJ2-5
v_gene: TRBV20-1
d_gene: TRBD1
CDR3aa: CSALDRGGETQYF
CDR3nt: TGCAGTGCCTTAGACAGGGGAGGAGAGACCCAGTACTTC

abundance: once
j_gene: TRBJ2-2
v_gene: TRBV9
d_gene: TRBD2
CDR3aa: CASSVGAGGPTGELFF
CDR3nt: TGTGCCAGCAGCGTAGGAGCGGGGGGGCCGACCGGGGAGCTGTTTTTT

abundance: many
j_gene: TRBJ2-1
v_gene: TRBV7-3
d_gene: TRBD2
CDR3aa: CASSFGGGATYNEQFF
CDR3nt: TGTGCCAGCAGCTTCGGCGGGGGGGCGACGTACAATGAGCAGTTCTTC

abundance: -
j_gene: TRBJ2-2
v_gene: TRBV9
d_gene: TRBD1
CDR3aa: CASSSRTGNGELFF
CDR3nt: TGTGCCAGCAGCTCGCGGACAGGGAACGGGGAGCTGTTTTTT

abundance: few
j_gene: TRBJ2-1
v_gene: TRBV5-1
d_gene: -
CDR3aa: CASSPEEGGVYNEQFF
CDR3nt: TGCGCCAGCAGCCCGGAGGAGGGGGGGGTTTACAATGAGCAGTTCTTC

abundance: many
j_gene: TRBJ1-1
v_gene: TRBV20-1
d_gene: -
CDR3aa: CSARTPGLTEAFF
CDR3nt: TGCAGTGCTCGCACGCCAGGTCTCACTGAAGCTTTCTTT

abundance: many
j_gene: TRBJ1-5
v_gene: TRBV7-2
d_gene: -
CDR3aa: CASSPGAPSQPQHF
CDR3nt: TGTGCCAGCAGCCCGGGGGCCCCATCTCAGCCCCAGCATTTT

abundance: many
j_gene: TRBJ2-5
v_gene: TRBV20-1
d_gene: -
CDR3aa: CSAVPEQAETQYF
CDR3nt: TGCAGTGCCGTGCCGGAGCAGGCCGAGACCCAGTACTTC

abundance: few
j_gene: TRBJ1-3
v_gene: TRBV7-9
d_gene: -
CDR3aa: CASSSEAGNTIYF
CDR3nt: TGTGCCAGCAGCTCGGAAGCTGGAAACACCATATATTTT

abundance: many
j_gene: TRBJ2-2
v_gene: TRBV29-1
d_gene: -
CDR3aa: CSVSRAGTGELFF
CDR3nt: TGCAGCGTTTCTCGCGCGGGCACCGGGGAGCTGTTTTTT

abundance: few
j_gene: TRBJ2-5
v_gene: TRBV11-1
d_gene: -
CDR3aa: CASSLGSGKETQYF
CDR3nt: TGTGCCAGCAGCTTGGGGAGCGGTAAAGAGACCCAGTACTTC

abundance: -
j_gene: TRBJ1-3
v_gene: TRBV5-5
d_gene: -
CDR3aa: CASSQGGTSNTIYF
CDR3nt: TGTGCCAGCAGCCAGGGTGGGACATCGAACACCATATATTTT

abundance: -
j_gene: TRBJ2-5
v_gene: TRBV6-1
d_gene: -
CDR3aa: CASKTGTETQYF
CDR3nt: TGTGCCAGCAAAACAGGGACGGAGACCCAGTACTTC

abundance: -
j_gene: TRBJ2-7
v_gene: TRBV2
d_gene: -
CDR3aa: CASSEGQRSYEQYF
CDR3nt: TGTGCCAGCAGTGAAGGGCAGCGGTCCTACGAGCAGTACTTC

abundance: -
j_gene: TRBJ2-2
v_gene: TRBV6-5
d_gene: -
CDR3aa: CASSYGGATGELFF
CDR3nt: TGTGCCAGCAGTTATGGGGGGGCAACCGGGGAGCTGTTTTTT

abundance: -
j_gene: TRBJ2-1
v_gene: TRBV7-2
d_gene: TRBD2
CDR3aa: CASSPPGLEGEQFF
CDR3nt: TGTGCCAGCAGCCCTCCGGGACTAGAGGGTGAGCAGTTCTTC

abundance: -
j_gene: TRBJ2-3
v_gene: TRBV3-1
d_gene: -
CDR3aa: CASSWAPKDTSTTDTQYF
CDR3nt: TGTGCCAGCAGCTGGGCCCCGAAGGACACCTCGACCACAGATACGCAGTATTTT

abundance: many
j_gene: TRBJ1-2
v_gene: TRBV29-1
d_gene: -
CDR3aa: CSVGSGNANYGYTF
CDR3nt: TGCAGCGTTGGGTCCGGGAACGCTAACTATGGCTACACCTTC

abundance: few
j_gene: TRBJ2-5
v_gene: TRBV27
d_gene: -
CDR3aa: CASSLRPWNPGLSQYF
CDR3nt: TGTGCCAGCAGTTTACGACCCTGGAACCCTGGGTTGTCCCAGTACTTC

abundance: many
j_gene: TRBJ2-3
v_gene: TRBV20-1
d_gene: TRBD2
CDR3aa: CSAPGDSRGRAQYF
CDR3nt: TGCAGTGCTCCTGGGGACTCGCGAGGGAGGGCGCAGTATTTT

abundance: -
j_gene: TRBJ1-2
v_gene: TRBV6-1
d_gene: -
CDR3aa: CATQPGAGGYGYTF
CDR3nt: TGTGCCACTCAACCTGGGGCAGGCGGCTATGGCTACACCTTC

abundance: -
j_gene: TRBJ1-6
v_gene: TRBV7-8
d_gene: -
CDR3aa: CASSLVSGSQSALHF
CDR3nt: TGTGCCAGCAGCTTAGTGTCTGGCTCCCAATCGGCCCTCCACTTT

abundance: -
j_gene: TRBJ1-4
v_gene: TRBV4-2
d_gene: TRBD1
CDR3aa: CASSQDGTGVEKLFF
CDR3nt: TGTGCCAGCAGCCAAGATGGTACAGGGGTTGAAAAACTGTTTTTT

abundance: many
j_gene: TRBJ2-7
v_gene: TRBV11-2
d_gene: -
CDR3aa: CASSPTDGGPYEQYF
CDR3nt: TGTGCCAGCAGCCCCACCGACGGGGGCCCCTACGAGCAGTACTTC

abundance: -
j_gene: TRBJ2-1
v_gene: TRBV6-2/TRBV6-3
d_gene: TRBD2
CDR3aa: CASSFPTSGVRHNEQFF
CDR3nt: TGTGCCAGCAGTTTCCCGACTAGCGGGGTTCGGCACAATGAGCAGTTCTTC

abundance: few
j_gene: TRBJ1-2
v_gene: TRBV20-1
d_gene: TRBD1
CDR3aa: CSARDGLDRGSYTF
CDR3nt: TGCAGTGCTAGAGACGGGTTGGACAGGGGCAGCTACACCTTC

abundance: many
j_gene: TRBJ1-1
v_gene: TRBV20-1
d_gene: -
CDR3aa: CSARDPGAPDTEAFF
CDR3nt: TGCAGTGCTAGAGACCCAGGGGCGCCGGACACTGAAGCTTTCTTT

abundance: few
j_gene: TRBJ2-1
v_gene: TRBV5-1
d_gene: TRBD2
CDR3aa: CASKPGGLYNEQFF
CDR3nt: TGCGCCAGCAAGCCGGGGGGTCTTTACAATGAGCAGTTCTTC

abundance: -
j_gene: TRBJ1-2
v_gene: TRBV4-3
d_gene: -
CDR3aa: CASSLIRAGENYGYTF
CDR3nt: TGCGCCAGCAGCTTGATCAGGGCAGGGGAAAACTATGGCTACACCTTC

abundance: few
j_gene: TRBJ2-2
v_gene: TRBV5-1
d_gene: -
CDR3aa: CASSLGNRNTGELFF
CDR3nt: TGCGCCAGCAGCTTGGGAAACCGGAACACCGGGGAGCTGTTTTTT

abundance: -
j_gene: TRBJ2-1
v_gene: TRBV7-3
d_gene: -
CDR3aa: CASTGHGGEQFF
CDR3nt: TGTGCCAGCACCGGTCATGGGGGTGAGCAGTTCTTC

abundance: -
j_gene: TRBJ1-4
v_gene: TRBV7-6
d_gene: -
CDR3aa: CASSPYGEFKLFF
CDR3nt: TGTGCCAGCAGCCCTTACGGGGAATTCAAACTGTTTTTT

abundance: many
j_gene: TRBJ2-4
v_gene: TRBV20-1
d_gene: -
CDR3aa: CSAGPSLAKNIQYF
CDR3nt: TGCAGTGCCGGGCCCAGTCTAGCCAAAAACATTCAGTACTTC

abundance: -
j_gene: TRBJ1-2
v_gene: TRBV24-1
d_gene: -
CDR3aa: CATSDFGGGYTF
CDR3nt: TGTGCCACCAGTGATTTCGGTGGCGGCTACACCTTC

abundance: many
j_gene: TRBJ1-1
v_gene: TRBV20-1
d_gene: -
CDR3aa: CSAAFGRTNTEAFF
CDR3nt: TGCAGTGCCGCTTTCGGCCGCACGAACACTGAAGCTTTCTTT

abundance: many
j_gene: TRBJ1-1
v_gene: TRBV20-1
d_gene: -
CDR3aa: CSAAPIQGNTEAFF
CDR3nt: TGCAGTGCTGCCCCTATTCAAGGTAACACTGAAGCTTTCTTT

abundance: few
j_gene: TRBJ1-5
v_gene: TRBV28
d_gene: -
CDR3aa: CASSGGDIGGQPQHF
CDR3nt: TGTGCCAGCAGTGGCGGGGATATCGGAGGGCAGCCCCAGCATTTT

abundance: few
j_gene: TRBJ2-1
v_gene: TRBV20-1
d_gene: TRBD2
CDR3aa: CSARLGTSGVVSNEQFF
CDR3nt: TGCAGTGCTAGATTGGGGACTAGCGGGGTAGTGAGCAATGAGCAGTTCTTC

abundance: -
j_gene: TRBJ1-1
v_gene: TRBV7-2
d_gene: -
CDR3aa: CASSERGLTGATNTEAFF
CDR3nt: TGTGCCAGCAGCGAAAGGGGGTTAACGGGGGCTACTAACACTGAAGCTTTCTTT

abundance: -
j_gene: TRBJ2-2
v_gene: TRBV11-2
d_gene: -
CDR3aa: CASSPPQDTYTGELFF
CDR3nt: TGTGCCAGCAGCCCCCCCCAGGACACTTACACCGGGGAGCTGTTTTTT

abundance: -
j_gene: TRBJ2-7
v_gene: TRBV7-8
d_gene: -
CDR3aa: CASSLRTGRQYSYEQYF
CDR3nt: TGTGCCAGCAGCTTACGCACGGGACGGCAATACTCCTACGAGCAGTACTTC

abundance: -
j_gene: TRBJ2-2
v_gene: TRBV5-1
d_gene: -
CDR3aa: CASSLLGIANTGELFF
CDR3nt: TGCGCCAGCAGCTTGCTCGGAATAGCGAACACCGGGGAGCTGTTTTTT

abundance: few
j_gene: TRBJ1-2
v_gene: TRBV12-3/TRBV12-4
d_gene: -
CDR3aa: CASSNSMGPTVGYTF
CDR3nt: TGTGCCAGCAGTAATTCTATGGGTCCGACCGTAGGCTACACCTTC

abundance: many
j_gene: TRBJ2-1
v_gene: TRBV20-1
d_gene: TRBD1
CDR3aa: CSARGDRGLFF
CDR3nt: TGCAGTGCTAGGGGGGACAGGGGTTTGTTCTTC

abundance: many
j_gene: TRBJ2-1
v_gene: TRBV11-2
d_gene: TRBD2
CDR3aa: CASSPGGASYNEQFF
CDR3nt: TGTGCCAGCAGCCCGGGGGGGGCTTCCTACAATGAGCAGTTCTTC

abundance: few
j_gene: TRBJ1-2
v_gene: TRBV20-1
d_gene: TRBD1
CDR3aa: CSAGDRSRYGYTF
CDR3nt: TGCAGTGCCGGGGACAGATCTCGCTATGGCTACACCTTC

abundance: few
j_gene: TRBJ2-7
v_gene: TRBV7-3
d_gene: TRBD1
CDR3aa: CASSTRDSAEQYF
CDR3nt: TGTGCCAGCAGCACGAGGGACAGTGCGGAGCAGTACTTC

abundance: -
j_gene: TRBJ2-2
v_gene: TRBV12-3/TRBV12-4
d_gene: TRBD1
CDR3aa: CASSSPWTGGNTGELFF
CDR3nt: TGTGCCAGCAGCTCGCCGTGGACAGGGGGGAACACCGGGGAGCTGTTTTTT

abundance: -
j_gene: TRBJ1-5
v_gene: TRBV7-2
d_gene: TRBD1
CDR3aa: CASSRGTAKPYQPQHF
CDR3nt: TGTGCCAGCAGCCGAGGGACAGCAAAACCATATCAGCCCCAGCATTTT

abundance: few
j_gene: TRBJ1-2
v_gene: TRBV11-3
d_gene: TRBD1
CDR3aa: CASSLERTGGNYGYTF
CDR3nt: TGTGCCAGCAGCTTAGAACGGACAGGGGGCAACTATGGCTACACCTTC

abundance: many
j_gene: TRBJ1-6
v_gene: TRBV20-1
d_gene: -
CDR3aa: CSARDLGEGPDRYLHF
CDR3nt: TGCAGTGCTAGAGATTTGGGGGAGGGTCCGGATCGGTACCTCCACTTT

abundance: -
j_gene: TRBJ2-3
v_gene: TRBV12-3/TRBV12-4
d_gene: TRBD1
CDR3aa: CASTALRQGATDTQYF
CDR3nt: TGTGCCAGCACCGCCCTGAGACAGGGGGCCACAGATACGCAGTATTTT